Below are 17 T cell receptor beta chains sequenced from a single sample in a study of graft-versus-host responses after intestinal transplantation. These receptors lack a known antigen. Sequenced by immunoSEQ multiplex PCR; TCRdb stores in-frame clones only, minus some. The sample comprises tens of thousands of clones, 90% of which are singletons, and about 4.2% rests with the top ten. Source: unstimulated CD8+ T cells sorted from spleen or lymph node cells, taken before transplant. Source of these receptors: a human donor who was the organ donor for an intestinal transplant.

CDR3 sequence reads: CATDDDGADTDTQYF. In DNA, the CDR3 is TGTGCCACCGACGACGATGGGGCTGACACAGATACGCAGTATTTT. J is TRBJ2-3 and V is TRBV13, with a tentative D call TRBD1 (5 bases). Trimming took 10 bases from V and 2 from J, leaving 19 bases between them. The CDR3 extends over 15 amino acids. Germline V gene data show CDR1 as PRHDT and CDR2 as FYEKMQ (reference sequence).

V and J are TRBV4-1 and TRBJ2-1, with D possibly being TRBD2 (6 bases). The ends were cut back, 5 bases at V and 0 bases at J, with 11 bases in the middle. CDR1 is MGHRA and CDR2 is YSYEKL in the germline V gene. The CDR3 has 15 amino acids. DNA of the CDR3: TGCGCCAGCAGCTCTAGCGTTCTCTCCTACAATGAGCAGTTCTTC. It is translated as CASSSSVLSYNEQFF.

The rearrangement uses TRBV5-5 and TRBJ2-7; D perhaps matches TRBD1 (7 bases). CDR1 is SGHKS and CDR2 is YYEKEE in the germline V gene (reference sequence). This CDR3 has 15 amino acids. Trimming cost V 0 bases and J 3 bases, with 13 bases left between them. The CDR3 reads CASSLGGTAGYEQYV. The CDR3 DNA is TGTGCCAGCAGCTTGGGGGGGACAGCGGGCTACGAGCAGTACGTC.

The chain carries TRBV7-2 and TRBJ2-1; 7 bases align to TRBD2. The V and J ends lost 3 bases and 7 bases, in that order; junction bases with no gene match: 9. Germline CDR1 SGHTA, CDR2 FQGNSA. The CDR3 contains 15 residues. The CDR3, as DNA: TGTGCCAGCAGCTTCGCACCGGGACTATCAAATGAGCAGTTCTTC. Protein product: CASSFAPGLSNEQFF.

This clone was counted between two and nine times. The V call is TRBV28, the J call TRBJ1-3; D unclear. Trimming cost V 5 bases and J 0 bases, with 20 bases left between them. The germline CDR1 and CDR2 sequences are MDHEN and SYDVKM. The CDR3 extends over 18 amino acids. In DNA, the CDR3 is TGTGCCAGCAGTCACCGAGGGTCGCGGCAAAGCTCTGGAAACACCATATATTTT. Translating it yields CASSHRGSRQSSGNTIYF.

This chain links TRBV9 with TRBJ2-3, with D perhaps TRBD2 (7 bases). V was cut by 7 bases and J by 5 bases, with 20 bases left in between. CDR3 size: 15 residues. Germline V gene sequence: CDR1 SGDLS, CDR2 YYNGEE. The DNA for the CDR3 is TGTGCCAGCGATGCCGGAGAGGGGGGGGTAGATACGCAGTATTTT. Its protein product is CASDAGEGGVDTQYF. The full variable domain, rest sourced from reference TRBV9 and TRBJ2-3, is DSGVTQTPKHLITATGQRVTLRCSPRSGDLSVYWYQQSLDQGLQFLIQYYNGEERAKGNILERFSAQQFPDLHSELNLSSLELGDSALYFCASDAGEGGVDTQYFGPGTRLTVL.

J is TRBJ1-2 and V is TRBV10-3, with 7 bases that match TRBD1. V shed 6 bases and J 6 bases; nucleotides not matched to a gene: 4. CDR1 is ENHRY, CDR2 SYGVKD, per germline. This CDR3 has 12 amino acids. The CDR3 protein is CAIRLQGNGYTF. In nucleotides, the CDR3 is TGTGCCATCAGGCTACAGGGGAATGGCTACACCTTC.

The chain uses TRBV5-4 and TRBJ2-5; TRBD2 agrees at 10 bases. This CDR3 spans 17 amino acids. J was trimmed by 1 base and V by 0 bases; bases with no gene match: 6. Germline CDR1 reads SGHNT; CDR2 reads YYREEE (reference sequence). The CDR3 nucleotides are TGTGCCAGCAGCTTGGAGCTAGCGGGGGCCCTCCAAGAGACCCAGTACTTC. It is translated as CASSLELAGALQETQYF.

The rearrangement uses TRBV2 and TRBJ2-7; D is possibly TRBD1 (6 bases). V dropped 6 bases and J dropped 2 bases, with 17 bases sitting between them. The CDR3 has 15 residues. Germline V gives CDR1 SNHLY, CDR2 FYNNEI. CDR3: CASRAPPTGTYEQYV. Written as DNA, the CDR3 is TGTGCCAGCAGGGCCCCTCCGACAGGAACCTACGAGCAGTACGTC.

V usage is TRBV28 and J usage is TRBJ2-2; 9 nucleotides agree with TRBD2. This CDR3 is 14 amino acids long. Germline values: CDR1 MDHEN, CDR2 SYDVKM. J gave up 7 bases and V 5 bases, and 5 bases lay outside the gene matches. CDR3 in amino acids: CASSPGTSYGELFF. CDR3 DNA sequence: TGTGCCAGCAGTCCCGGGACTAGCTACGGGGAGCTGTTTTTT.

V and J are TRBV5-6 and TRBJ2-2; 7 bases line up with TRBD1. V dropped 4 bases and J dropped 4; count of bases not matched to a gene: 4. Germline values: CDR1 SGHDT, CDR2 YYEEEE. CDR3 length: 14 residues. The CDR3 is CASSAGQATGELFF. CDR3 in DNA: TGTGCCAGCAGCGCTGGACAGGCCACCGGGGAGCTGTTTTTT.

The V gene is TRBV5-6, the J gene TRBJ1-5; 7 bases are a match to TRBD1. CDR3 length: 17 residues. J lost 3 bases, V lost 4 bases, and 13 bases had no gene match. The germline CDR1 and CDR2 sequences are SGHDT and YYEEEE. CDR3 sequence: CASSKMTGNYNNQPQHF. For the CDR3, the DNA is TGTGCCAGCAGCAAGATGACAGGGAATTATAACAATCAGCCCCAGCATTTT.

The genes are TRBV15 and TRBJ2-3; D remains unclear. Germline V lookup: CDR1 LNHNV, CDR2 YYDKDF (reference sequence). The CDR3 covers 16 residues. Trimming shortened V by 0 bases and J by 4 bases, and 14 bases separated the two germline ends. CDR3 in DNA: TGTGCCACCAGCAGAGATGGAGCCAGTAAGGCAGATACGCAGTATTTT. Residues: CATSRDGASKADTQYF.

V is TRBV28 and J is TRBJ1-2; 12 positions match TRBD1. Trimming at V came to 2 bases and at J to 8 bases, leaving 6 bases not matched to a gene. The CDR3 is 15 amino acids. From germline, CDR1 is MDHEN and CDR2 SYDVKM. CDR3 sequence reads: CASSLGTGGVQGYTF. The CDR3 DNA reads as TGTGCCAGCAGTTTAGGGACAGGGGGCGTACAGGGCTACACCTTC.

The V call is TRBV29-1, the J call TRBJ1-2; a possible D gene is TRBD1 (6 bases). This CDR3 contains 15 residues. Trimming left V 0 bases short and J 4 bases short, with 15 bases between. The V gene's germline CDR1 is SQVTM and CDR2 ANQGSEA. CDR3 nucleotides: TGCAGCGTTGAAGATTGGGACATACCTGGCTATGGCTACACCTTC. This encodes CSVEDWDIPGYGYTF.

The chain couples TRBV6-4 to TRBJ2-2; TRBD2 might be the D (5 bases). The germline V gene encodes CDR1 MRHNA and CDR2 SNTAGT. Trimming stripped 5 bases from V and 1 base from J, with 5 bases between. The CDR3 contains 13 residues. The CDR3 DNA reads TGTGCCAGCAGTAGCGGGAACACCGGGGAGCTGTTTTTT. Translating gives CASSSGNTGELFF.

The genes are TRBV6-1 and TRBJ2-7, with D perhaps TRBD1 (6 bases). V was clipped by 1 base and J by 4 bases, with 11 bases between them. The germline gives CDR1 MNHNS, CDR2 SASEGT. The CDR3 extends over 14 amino acids. Written as DNA, the CDR3 is TGTGCCAGCAGTGAAGGACAGGTATCTTACGAGCAGTACGTC. It specifies CASSEGQVSYEQYV.